The 32 T cell receptor beta chains below come from one sample, sequenced in a study of radiotherapy plus CTLA-4 blockade in lung cancer. Some clones are missing from TCRdb's copy, which holds only in-frame ones; the method was immunoSEQ multiplex PCR. The data hold approximately 90,000 clones, with roughly 80% observed a single time. This specimen was peripheral blood, taken from a patient treated with radiotherapy plus ipilimumab. Receptors were obtained from a human donor with non-small cell lung cancer who had stable disease on radiotherapy plus ipilimumab.

The rearrangement uses TRBV27 and TRBJ2-5; maybe TRBD1 (6 bases). Trimming removed 4 bases at V and 5 bases at J, with 17 bases between. Looked up from germline, CDR1 is MNHEY and CDR2 is SMNVEV (reference sequence). The CDR3 is 15 amino acids. CDR3 coding DNA: TGTGCCAGCAGTTACAGGGCAGGGAAATCGGAGACCCAGTACTTC. This encodes CASSYRAGKSETQYF.

The gene calls are TRBV11-1 and TRBJ2-7; a possible D gene is TRBD2 (5 bases). The germline V gene has CDR1 SGHAT and CDR2 FQDESV (reference sequence). The V end lost 5 bases, the J end lost 2 bases, and 13 bases lay between the germline ends. This CDR3 has 14 amino acids. The CDR3 here is CASSRAQRAYEQYF. As DNA, the CDR3 is TGTGCCAGCAGCCGGGCCCAGAGGGCCTACGAGCAGTACTTC.

The rearrangement links TRBV5-1 to TRBJ2-5; D ambiguous. This CDR3 region has 16 residues. CDR1 is SGHRS and CDR2 is YFSETQ in the germline V gene. The V end lost 4 bases, the J end lost 2 bases, and 18 bases lay between the germline ends. CDR3 nucleotide sequence: TGCGCCAGCAGCCCCTACCCCACGCGGATTCAAGAGACCCAGTACTTC. It yields the protein CASSPYPTRIQETQYF.

This chain uses TRBV15 with TRBJ1-2; 8 bases line up with TRBD1. Germline trimming cut 4 bases from V and 5 bases from J; bases unmatched to any gene: 6. This CDR3 spans 14 amino acids. In germline, CDR1 is LNHNV, CDR2 YYDKDF (reference sequence). Here the CDR3 reads CATSIDRGRYGYTF. CDR3 sequence (DNA): TGTGCCACCAGCATCGACAGGGGACGATATGGCTACACCTTC. Full variable domain (missing parts from reference TRBV15 and TRBJ1-2): DAMVIQNPRYQVTQFGKPVTLSCSQTLNHNVMYWYQQKSSQAPKLLFHYYDKDFNNEADTPDNFQSRRPNTSFCFLDIRSPGLGDTAMYLCATSIDRGRYGYTFGSGTRLTVV.

This chain uses TRBV18 with TRBJ1-4, with D uncertain. Germline CDR1 and CDR2: KGHSH and LQKENI. The CDR3 length is 12 residues. V gave up 4 bases and J gave up 7 bases, with 7 bases separating them. CDR3 in DNA: TGTGCCAGCTCACAAGAGGGTGAAAAACTGTTTTTT. Residues: CASSQEGEKLFF.

V usage is TRBV6-5 and J usage is TRBJ2-1, with D perhaps TRBD1 (5 bases). Per germline, CDR1 MNHEY and CDR2 SVGAGI. The V and J ends lost 0 bases and 0 bases respectively, with 9 bases between them. The CDR3 consists of 16 residues. The CDR3 coding sequence is TGTGCCAGCAGTTACTCTTCAGGGCGCTCCTACAATGAGCAGTTCTTC. Protein product: CASSYSSGRSYNEQFF.

The chain is built from TRBV7-9 and TRBJ2-7, with a weak D call TRBD1 (6 bases). Trimming pared 0 bases from V and 0 bases from J, leaving 21 bases between. There are 19 residues in the CDR3. Germline V gives CDR1 SEHNR, CDR2 FQNEAQ (reference sequence). CDR3 bases: TGTGCCAGCAGCTTAGCGATGGTGGTCTTAAGGGGGAGCTCCTACGAGCAGTACTTC. Its translation is CASSLAMVVLRGSSYEQYF. Full variable domain (outside the CDR3, taken from reference TRBV7-9 and TRBJ2-7): DTGVSQNPRHKITKRGQNVTFRCDPISEHNRLYWYRQTLGQGPEFLTYFQNEAQLEKSRLLSDRFSAERPKGSFSTLEIQRTEQGDSAMYLCASSLAMVVLRGSSYEQYFGPGTRLTVT.

The chain joins TRBV6-1 to TRBJ2-5, with 8 bases fitting TRBD2. Trimming at V came to 7 bases and at J to 5 bases, leaving 9 bases not matched to a gene. Germline lookup yields CDR1 MNHNS and CDR2 SASEGT. The CDR3 sequence is 14 residues long. CDR3 nucleotide sequence: TGTGCCAGCAAGGCGGGAGGTCCTGGGGAGACCCAGTACTTC. Residues: CASKAGGPGETQYF.

DNA of the CDR3: TGTGCCAGCAGCTCCCTGGGACAGGGGTTCATCAGCTCCTACAATGAGCAGTTCTTC. The encoded protein is CASSSLGQGFISSYNEQFF. The V call is TRBV7-3, the J call TRBJ2-1; 10 bases match TRBD1. The CDR3 consists of 19 residues. J was trimmed by 0 bases and V by 4 bases; bases with no gene match: 12. CDR1 and CDR2 (germline): SGHTA, FQGTGA.

V gene TRBV7-6 combines with J gene TRBJ2-7, with a possible D match to TRBD2 (6 bases). The germline gives CDR1 SGHVS, CDR2 FNYEAQ. The V and J ends lost 1 base and 3 bases respectively, with 13 bases between them. The CDR3 runs to 15 residues. As DNA, the CDR3 is TGTGCCAGCAGCTTAGACGCGGGACCCTTCTACGAGCAGTACTTC. Protein sequence: CASSLDAGPFYEQYF.

The table lists this clone with a count of one. This chain connects TRBV27 to TRBJ2-1; TRBD2 might be the D (6 bases). The CDR3 covers 16 residues. The germline V gene has CDR1 MNHEY and CDR2 SMNVEV (reference sequence). The V and J ends lost 5 bases and 8 bases respectively, with 22 bases between them. The CDR3 region is CASSNNLATSRDEQFF. The CDR3 nucleotides read TGTGCCAGCAGTAATAATCTAGCGACTTCTAGAGATGAGCAGTTCTTC.

In the case of this clone: Other DNA sequences in this specimen translate into the identical CDR3. The chain is built from TRBV7-3 and TRBJ2-3, with a tentative D call TRBD2 (5 bases). Trimming removed 1 base at V and 2 bases at J, with 10 bases between. Germline-derived CDR1 and CDR2 are SGHTA and FQGTGA. CDR3 length: 15 amino acids. The CDR3 spells CASSLSSTNTDTQYF. In DNA, the CDR3 is TGTGCCAGCAGCTTAAGCTCGACTAACACAGATACGCAGTATTTT.

The chain recombines TRBV21-1 with TRBJ1-6. TRBV21-1 is an annotated pseudogene. CDR3 length: 11 residues. DNA of the CDR3: TGTGCCAGCAGCAAACGGTCACCCCTCCACTTT. Translated: CASSKRSPLHF.

The genes are TRBV21-1 and TRBJ2-7; the listed D gene, TRBD2, was not tested against the DNA. TRBV21-1 is designated a pseudogene. The CDR3 extends over 13 amino acids. The CDR3 sequence: CASSKTGNYEQYF. CDR3 bases: TGTGCCAGCAGCAAAACGGGAAACTACGAGCAGTACTTC.

The rearrangement links TRBV7-9 to TRBJ1-5; no firm D call. Germline CDR1 is SEHNR and CDR2 is FQNEAQ (reference sequence). This CDR3 is built from 17 residues. The V and J ends lost 0 bases and 5 bases respectively, with 17 bases between them. CDR3 sequence reads: CASSLAVGTLRDQPQHF. For the CDR3, the DNA is TGTGCCAGCAGCTTAGCGGTGGGCACCTTAAGAGATCAGCCCCAGCATTTT.

This rearrangement joins TRBV2 to TRBJ2-3; 13 bases are shared with TRBD2. With V trimmed by 10 bases and J by 0 bases, 4 bases remained unmatched. The V gene's germline CDR1 is SNHLY and CDR2 FYNNEI. CDR3 length equals 15 residues. The CDR3 DNA sequence: TGTGCCACGACTAGCGGGGGGACTAGCACAGATACGCAGTATTTT. This gives the protein CATTSGGTSTDTQYF.

V gene TRBV5-1 combines with J gene TRBJ2-7; 9 bases are a match to TRBD1. V was pared by 3 bases and J by 4 bases, with 5 bases of the junction left unmatched. This CDR3 has 14 amino acids. Germline V lookup: CDR1 SGHRS, CDR2 YFSETQ. The CDR3 DNA is TGCGCCAGCAGCTATCGGGACAGGGTATACGAGCAGTACTTC. It yields the protein CASSYRDRVYEQYF.

This rearrangement joins TRBV6-5 to TRBJ2-5, with D perhaps matching TRBD1 or TRBD2 (6 bases each). Germline-derived CDR1 and CDR2 are MNHEY and SVGAGI. The CDR3 has 15 amino acids. With 3 bases removed from V and 0 bases from J, the gap between germline ends came to 11 bases. CDR3 protein: CASSYTGTHQETQYF. CDR3 nucleotides: TGTGCCAGCAGTTATACAGGGACTCACCAAGAGACCCAGTACTTC.

V is TRBV5-1 and J is TRBJ2-3; 11 bases align to TRBD2. Trimming took 0 bases from V and 5 from J; bases not matched to a gene: 2. This CDR3 is built from 15 residues. Germline CDR1 and CDR2: SGHRS and YFSETQ. For the CDR3, the DNA is TGCGCCAGCAGCTTGGCTAGCGGGGGGCAAGATACGCAGTATTTT. Protein: CASSLASGGQDTQYF.

This chain connects TRBV6-1 to TRBJ2-3, with D maybe TRBD1 (6 bases). The CDR3 runs 14 residues. Germline V gene sequence: CDR1 MNHNS, CDR2 SASEGT. The V gene lost 7 bases and the J gene lost 2 bases, with 13 bases spanning the gap. The chain's CDR3 is CASKRDITTDTQYF. CDR3 bases: TGTGCCAGCAAGAGGGACATCACCACAGATACGCAGTATTTT.

The V call is TRBV2, the J call TRBJ2-2; maybe TRBD1 (6 bases). The V gene lost 10 bases and the J gene lost 1 base, with 10 bases spanning the gap. This CDR3 region has 13 residues. CDR1 and CDR2 (germline): SNHLY, FYNNEI. The CDR3 nucleotides read TGTGCCATTGGGACACGGAACACCGGGGAGCTGTTTTTT. Translated, it gives CAIGTRNTGELFF.

The chain is built from TRBV6-5 and TRBJ1-1; D unclear. The ends were cut back, 0 bases at V and 4 bases at J, with 15 bases in the middle. The CDR3 has 16 residues. From germline, CDR1 is MNHEY and CDR2 SVGAGI. The CDR3 loop reads CASSYSGSSVGTEAFF. The CDR3, as DNA: TGTGCCAGCAGTTACTCGGGGTCGTCGGTTGGCACTGAAGCTTTCTTT.

V is TRBV28 and J is TRBJ2-5, with a tentative D call TRBD2 (5 bases). Germline loops: CDR1 MDHEN, CDR2 SYDVKM. Trimming took off 0 bases at V and 2 bases at J, with 10 bases between the two ends. The CDR3 extends over 15 amino acids. CDR3: CASSLWRRSQETQYF. CDR3 DNA: TGTGCCAGCAGTTTATGGCGGAGGAGTCAAGAGACCCAGTACTTC.

The rearrangement joins TRBV5-8 to TRBJ2-5, with 9 bases matching TRBD1. This CDR3 has 14 residues. Germline V CDR1 and CDR2: SGHTS, YDEGEE. V dropped 2 bases and J dropped 2; count of bases not matched to a gene: 1. Written as DNA, the CDR3 is TGTGCCAGCAGCTTAGGACAGGGGCAAGAGACCCAGTACTTC. Translating it yields CASSLGQGQETQYF.

This clone showed up just a few times. Here the CDR3 reads CARAGGRGEKLFF. CDR3 nucleotide sequence: TGTGCCAGAGCGGGGGGCAGGGGTGAAAAACTGTTTTTT. This chain links TRBV2 with TRBJ1-4, with a weak D call TRBD1 (6 bases). V lost 9 bases, J lost 7 bases, and 15 bases lay in between. CDR3 size: 13 residues. Per germline, CDR1 SNHLY and CDR2 FYNNEI.

The chain carries TRBV14 and TRBJ2-1; 12 bases match TRBD2. CDR3 length: 16 residues. V was pared by 4 bases and J by 9 bases, with 10 bases of the junction left unmatched. Looked up from germline, CDR1 is SGHDN and CDR2 is FVKESK. The CDR3 loop reads CASSLSGLAGRGEQFF. The CDR3, as DNA: TGTGCCAGCAGCCTTTCAGGACTAGCGGGACGCGGTGAGCAGTTCTTC.

This clone came up once. V usage is TRBV2 and J usage is TRBJ1-5; possibly TRBD1 for D (6 bases). V lost 6 bases and J lost 3, with 15 bases in between. From germline, CDR1 is SNHLY and CDR2 FYNNEI. The CDR3 extends over 15 amino acids. CDR3 sequence (DNA): TGTGCCAGCAGCCCTGACAGGATAAACAATCAGCCCCAGCATTTT. Translating it yields CASSPDRINNQPQHF. Filled out from reference TRBV2 and TRBJ1-5, the complete variable domain reads EPEVTQTPSHQVTQMGQEVILRCVPISNHLYFYWYRQILGQKVEFLVSFYNNEISEKSEIFDDQFSVERPDGSNFTLKIRSTKLEDSAMYFCASSPDRINNQPQHFGDGTRLSIL.

The V call is TRBV5-1, the J call TRBJ2-7; 9 nucleotides match TRBD1. Trimming took 0 bases from V and 0 from J; bases not matched to a gene: 4. The CDR3 is made up of 16 amino acids. The germline CDR1 and CDR2 sequences are SGHRS and YFSETQ. In nucleotides, the CDR3 is TGCGCCAGCAGCTTGGGGGGGACAGGGTACTCCTACGAGCAGTACTTC. Translating it yields CASSLGGTGYSYEQYF.

CDR3 residues: CASSRGGTGVSPLHF. CDR3 sequence (DNA): TGTGCCAGCAGCCGAGGTGGGACAGGGGTCTCACCCCTCCACTTT. The chain is built from TRBV11-2 and TRBJ1-6; 10 nucleotides agree with TRBD1. Germline CDR1 SGHAT, CDR2 FQNNGV. V was pared by 5 bases and J by 10 bases, with 8 bases of the junction left unmatched. This CDR3 is built from 15 residues.

The chain couples TRBV2 to TRBJ2-5, with D perhaps TRBD2 (5 bases). V was cut by 1 base and J by 5 bases, with 17 bases left in between. Germline loops: CDR1 SNHLY, CDR2 FYNNEI. This CDR3 is 16 amino acids long. The CDR3 sequence is CASSEVGGRGKETQYF. The CDR3 DNA sequence: TGTGCCAGCAGTGAAGTCGGAGGACGGGGAAAGGAGACCCAGTACTTC.

The CDR3 is CASSVGTGVYEQYF. CDR3 DNA: TGCGCCAGCAGTGTGGGGACAGGCGTCTACGAGCAGTACTTC. The rearrangement uses TRBV10-2 and TRBJ2-7, with TRBD1 identical over 8 bases. There are 14 residues in the CDR3. Trimming cost V 4 bases and J 3 bases; bases outside gene matches: 5. Germline CDR1 is WSHSY and CDR2 is SAAADI.

The chain joins TRBV10-1 to TRBJ1-1, with D possibly being TRBD1 (5 bases). The CDR3 has 13 amino acids. Germline values: CDR1 WNHNN, CDR2 SYGVQD (reference sequence). With 3 bases removed from V and 11 bases from J, the gap between germline ends came to 16 bases. The CDR3 sequence: CASSEEIVGEAFF. The CDR3 DNA is TGCGCCAGCAGTGAAGAGATAGTGGGGGAGGCTTTCTTT.